This TCR beta chain is drawn from a study of preoperative IRX-2 immunotherapy in early breast cancer. The CDR3 loop spans 13 amino acids. The ends were cut back, 6 bases at V and 8 bases at J, with 11 bases in the middle. As for treatment: preoperative locoregional IRX-2 cytokine immunotherapy. This phase Ib study tested locoregional IRX-2 cytokine immunotherapy given before surgery. Assay used: immunoSEQ multiplex PCR; TCRdb lists only in-frame clones, some missing. There are around 30,000 clones in the sample; approximately 83% occur only once, and 3.2% lies in the top ten. The source of this sequence is a human donor with breast cancer. The chain employs TRBV23-1 and TRBJ1-6; no reliable D call. TRBV23-1 is identified as an open reading frame with a role that is uncertain. This specimen was collected from a patient treated with IRX-2 immunotherapy. The DNA for the CDR3 is TGCGCCAGCAGCCAAGTGTTGGATTCACCCCTCCACTTT. The encoded protein is CASSQVLDSPLHF.